These 15 T cell receptor beta chains were all obtained from the same sample, sequenced in a study of cytomegalovirus exposure and HLA in healthy donors. With 60 Vbeta and 13 Jbeta primers, the PCR was carried out. Produced via immunoSEQ multiplex PCR; TCRdb's table is partial and in-frame only. The sample yields fewer than 250,000 clones, approximately 80% seen once. Sequenced sample: PBMCs. Source of these receptors: a young man in good health and CMV-seronegative.

This clone showed up just once. The chain uses TRBV2 and TRBJ2-3; tentative D call: TRBD2 (5 bases). V gave up 2 bases and J gave up 0 bases, with 9 bases separating them. This CDR3 is built from 15 residues. Germline lookup yields CDR1 SNHLY and CDR2 FYNNEI. CDR3 sequence reads: CASSETGISTDTQYF. The CDR3 DNA follows: TGTGCCAGCAGTGAAACGGGGATTAGCACAGATACGCAGTATTTT.

This chain links TRBV27 with TRBJ2-7; 8 bases are shared with TRBD2. V trimming: 8 bases; J trimming: 3 bases; junction bases outside the gene matches: 6. The CDR3 loop spans 13 amino acids. The germline CDR1 and CDR2 sequences are MNHEY and SMNVEV (reference sequence). CDR3 sequence (DNA): TGTGCCAGCGTCGGGGGGGATGACTACGAGCAGTACTTC. Protein product: CASVGGDDYEQYF.

The chain combines TRBV2 with TRBJ1-1; D might be TRBD1 (6 bases). Germline CDR1 reads SNHLY; CDR2 reads FYNNEI. V lost 5 bases and J lost 5, with 6 bases in between. The CDR3 length is 11 residues. This CDR3 reads CASSTGTEAFF. The CDR3 nucleotides are TGTGCCAGCAGTACAGGGACTGAAGCTTTCTTT.

The genes are TRBV4-3 and TRBJ2-3; possible D gene TRBD1, 6 bases. Germline V lookup: CDR1 LGHNA, CDR2 YSLEER. There are 15 residues in the CDR3. V was clipped by 3 bases and J by 4 bases, with 14 bases between them. CDR3 nucleotides: TGCGCCAGCAGCCAGGGCAGGGGTTTACCAGATACGCAGTATTTT. This codes for CASSQGRGLPDTQYF.

The V gene is TRBV7-9, the J gene TRBJ1-6; 9 bases are a match to TRBD1. In germline, CDR1 is SEHNR, CDR2 FQNEAQ (reference sequence). The CDR3 runs 18 residues. With V trimmed by 0 bases and J by 10 bases, 13 bases remained unmatched. The CDR3 region is CASSLATGGAKDRSPLHF. The DNA for the CDR3 is TGTGCCAGCAGCTTAGCCACAGGGGGCGCGAAGGACCGCTCACCCCTCCACTTT. The variable domain in full, with the rest retrieved from reference TRBV7-9 and TRBJ1-6, is DTGVSQNPRHKITKRGQNVTFRCDPISEHNRLYWYRQTLGQGPEFLTYFQNEAQLEKSRLLSDRFSAERPKGSFSTLEIQRTEQGDSAMYLCASSLATGGAKDRSPLHFGNGTRLTVT.

In nucleotides, the CDR3 is TGTGCCAGCAGTCCGGGGGGCCCCACCGGGGAGCTGTTTTTT. This translates into CASSPGGPTGELFF. This sequence joins TRBV6-6 and TRBJ2-2; a possible D gene is TRBD2 (7 bases). Germline loops: CDR1 MNHNY, CDR2 SVGAGI (reference sequence). The CDR3 has 14 amino acids. V was pared by 5 bases and J by 4 bases, with 11 bases between.

The rearrangement joins TRBV28 to TRBJ1-1, with TRBD1 identical over 9 bases. V lost 5 bases, J lost 5 bases, and 9 bases stayed unmatched. The CDR3 contains 15 residues. Germline V gives CDR1 MDHEN, CDR2 SYDVKM. CDR3 protein: CASSQTGGARTEAFF. CDR3 sequence (DNA): TGTGCCAGCAGTCAAACAGGGGGCGCGAGGACTGAAGCTTTCTTT.

The chain couples TRBV7-2 to TRBJ2-1; the match to TRBD2 covers 8 bases. CDR1 SGHTA and CDR2 FQGNSA come from the germline V gene. The CDR3 totals 14 residues. With V trimmed by 4 bases and J by 7 bases, 6 bases remained unmatched. The CDR3: CASSSGTSWNEQFF. CDR3 nucleotides: TGTGCCAGCAGCTCGGGGACTAGTTGGAATGAGCAGTTCTTC.

This chain links TRBV7-9 with TRBJ2-1; 8 bases align to TRBD2. The CDR3 extends over 13 amino acids. V shed 8 bases and J 8 bases; nucleotides not matched to a gene: 8. Germline CDR1 SEHNR, CDR2 FQNEAQ (reference sequence). CDR3 sequence: CASRRGGRDEQFF. The CDR3 DNA sequence: TGTGCCAGCCGACGGGGGGGCCGGGATGAGCAGTTCTTC.

Only one count was recorded for this clone. The J gene is TRBJ2-3, the V gene TRBV7-3; D unclear. The CDR3 length is 13 residues. V was clipped by 3 bases and J by 5 bases, with 9 bases between them. The germline V gene has CDR1 SGHTA and CDR2 FQGTGA. CDR3 residues: CASSLRNRDTQYF. The CDR3 DNA reads as TGTGCCAGCAGCTTGCGAAACCGAGATACGCAGTATTTT.

This chain connects TRBV9 to TRBJ2-5; 8 positions agree with TRBD2. The DNA matches TRBJ2-7 better at its end, which makes the J call doubtful. The CDR3 covers 14 residues. CDR1 SGDLS and CDR2 YYNGEE come from the germline V gene. The CDR3, as DNA: TGTGCCAGCAGCGTAGGCGGGGGGACCTACGAGCAGTACTTC. Its protein is CASSVGGGTYEQYF.

The gene calls are TRBV5-6 and TRBJ1-2; no clear D gene. CDR3 length: 14 residues. The germline CDR1 and CDR2 sequences are SGHDT and YYEEEE. V lost 1 base to trimming and J lost 5 bases, with 12 bases between them. CDR3 loop: CASSLSRSGYGYTF. Here the CDR3 DNA reads TGTGCCAGCAGCTTGTCAAGGAGTGGATATGGCTACACCTTC.

J is TRBJ1-6 and V is TRBV29-1, with D maybe TRBD1 (6 bases). The V end lost 8 bases, the J end lost 4 bases, and 12 bases lay between the germline ends. Looked up from germline, CDR1 is SQVTM and CDR2 is ANQGSEA. CDR3 size: 13 residues. CDR3 nucleotides: TGCAGCCCTACAGGGTTTTATAATTCACCCCTCCACTTT. It encodes CSPTGFYNSPLHF.

V gene TRBV9 combines with J gene TRBJ1-3; TRBD1 might be the D (6 bases). The CDR3 is 15 amino acids. Looked up from germline, CDR1 is SGDLS and CDR2 is YYNGEE. Trimming shortened V by 3 bases and J by 7 bases, and 17 bases separated the two germline ends. The DNA of the CDR3 is TGTGCCAGCAGCGCCTTTCCAGGGGAAGGCAACACCATATATTTT. As protein: CASSAFPGEGNTIYF.

This chain uses TRBV9 with TRBJ2-1; no firm D call. Trimming shortened V by 4 bases and J by 9 bases, and 14 bases separated the two germline ends. The CDR3 has 13 amino acids. CDR1 is SGDLS, CDR2 YYNGEE, per germline. CDR3 coding DNA: TGTGCCAGCAGCCTCGCTATGCTTGGTGAGCAGTTCTTC. Its translation: CASSLAMLGEQFF.